This T cell receptor (beta chain) was sequenced during a study of early T cells in non-severe SARS-CoV-2 infection. Overall study context: The study sequenced bulk RNA from unsorted whole blood, with chains unpaired.

Trimming took 6 bases from V and 5 from J, leaving 15 bases between them. The germline gives CDR1 KGHSH, CDR2 LQKENI. The CDR3 totals 14 residues. Unique molecular identifier tags were affixed to discrete cDNA molecules. From the 5' RACE reads, TCRdb called clonotypes with MiXCR, one entry per CDR3 protein. The table shows roughly 56,000 distinct CDR3 sequences, with roughly a tenth occurring only once. The rearrangement links TRBV18 to TRBJ2-3, with TRBD1 as a possible D gene (5 bases). Sequencing used whole blood. This clonotype was sampled from an adult who was a healthcare worker with PCR-confirmed SARS-CoV-2 infection or an uninfected control (not recorded which). CDR3 sequence: CASSLVGAIDTQYF. CDR3 nucleotides: TGTGCCAGCTCCCTAGTTGGGGCGATAGATACGCAGTATTTT. Complete variable domain (other parts from reference TRBV18 and TRBJ2-3): NAGVMQNPRHLVRRRGQEARLRCSPMKGHSHVYWYRQLPEEGLKFMVYLQKENIIDESGMPKERFSAEFPKEGPSILRIQQVVRGDSAAYFCASSLVGAIDTQYFGPGTRLTVL.